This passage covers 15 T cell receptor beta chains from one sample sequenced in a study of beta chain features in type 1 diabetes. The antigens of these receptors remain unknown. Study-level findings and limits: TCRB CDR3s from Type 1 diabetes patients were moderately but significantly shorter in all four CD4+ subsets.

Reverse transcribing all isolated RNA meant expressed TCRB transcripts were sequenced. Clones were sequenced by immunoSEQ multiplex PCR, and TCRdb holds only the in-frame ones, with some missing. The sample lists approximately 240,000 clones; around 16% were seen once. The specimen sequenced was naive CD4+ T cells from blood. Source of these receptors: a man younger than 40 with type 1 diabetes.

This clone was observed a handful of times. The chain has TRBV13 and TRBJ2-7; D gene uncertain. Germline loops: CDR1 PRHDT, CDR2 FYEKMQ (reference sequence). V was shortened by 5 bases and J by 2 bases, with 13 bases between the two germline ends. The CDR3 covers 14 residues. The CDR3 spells CASSLTTGTYEQYF. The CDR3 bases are TGTGCCAGCAGCCTCACGACTGGAACCTACGAGCAGTACTTC.

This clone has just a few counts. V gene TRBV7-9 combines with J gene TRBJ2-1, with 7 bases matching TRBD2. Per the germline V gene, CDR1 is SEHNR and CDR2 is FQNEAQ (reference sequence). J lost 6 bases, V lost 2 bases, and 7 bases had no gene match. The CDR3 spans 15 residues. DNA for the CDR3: TGTGCCAGCAGCTTACTAGCGGAACGAGTCAATGAGCAGTTCTTC. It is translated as CASSLLAERVNEQFF.

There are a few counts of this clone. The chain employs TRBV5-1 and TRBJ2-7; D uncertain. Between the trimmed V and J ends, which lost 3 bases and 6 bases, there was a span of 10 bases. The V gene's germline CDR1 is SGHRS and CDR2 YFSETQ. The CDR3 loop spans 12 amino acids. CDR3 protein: CASSYTVTEQYF. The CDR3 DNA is TGCGCCAGCAGCTACACAGTCACCGAGCAGTACTTC.

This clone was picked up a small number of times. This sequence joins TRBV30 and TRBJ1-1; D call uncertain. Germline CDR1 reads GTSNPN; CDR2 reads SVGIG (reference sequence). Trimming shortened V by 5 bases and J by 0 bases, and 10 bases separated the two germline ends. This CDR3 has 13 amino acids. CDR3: CAWSMTVNTEAFF. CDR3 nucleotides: TGTGCCTGGTCGATGACCGTGAACACTGAAGCTTTCTTT.

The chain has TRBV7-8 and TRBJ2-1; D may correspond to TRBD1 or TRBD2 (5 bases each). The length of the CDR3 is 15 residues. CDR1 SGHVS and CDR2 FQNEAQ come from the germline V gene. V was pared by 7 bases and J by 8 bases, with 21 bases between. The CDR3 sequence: CASTTAGTPRDEQFF. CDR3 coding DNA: TGTGCCAGCACCACGGCCGGGACCCCACGGGATGAGCAGTTCTTC.

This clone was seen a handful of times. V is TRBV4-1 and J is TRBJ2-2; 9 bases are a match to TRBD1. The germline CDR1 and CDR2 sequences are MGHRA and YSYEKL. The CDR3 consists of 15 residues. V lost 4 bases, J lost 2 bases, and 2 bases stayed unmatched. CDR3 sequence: CASSLGQGNTGELFF. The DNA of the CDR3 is TGCGCCAGCAGCCTGGGACAGGGAAACACCGGGGAGCTGTTTTTT.

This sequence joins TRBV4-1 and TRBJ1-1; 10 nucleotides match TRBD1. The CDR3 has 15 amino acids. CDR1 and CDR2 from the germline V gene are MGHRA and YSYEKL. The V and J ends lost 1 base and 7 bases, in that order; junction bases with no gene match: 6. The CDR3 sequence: CASSQAGTGVNEAFF. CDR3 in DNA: TGCGCCAGCAGCCAAGCGGGGACAGGGGTAAATGAAGCTTTCTTT.

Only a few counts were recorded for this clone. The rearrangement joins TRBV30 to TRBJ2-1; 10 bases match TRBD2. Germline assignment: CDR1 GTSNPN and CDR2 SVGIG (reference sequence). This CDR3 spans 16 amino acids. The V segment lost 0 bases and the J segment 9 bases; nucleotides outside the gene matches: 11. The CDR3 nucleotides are TGTGCCTGGAGTGTGGCTAGCGGGAGTGGGTTTGGTGAGCAGTTCTTC. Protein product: CAWSVASGSGFGEQFF.

CDR3 DNA sequence: TGCGCCAGCAGCCAAGTAGCCCAAGAAAAACTGTTTTTT. Translated, it gives CASSQVAQEKLFF. The rearrangement uses TRBV4-1 and TRBJ1-4; unclear D gene. Trimming shortened V by 1 base and J by 8 bases, and 8 bases separated the two germline ends. The CDR3 is made up of 13 amino acids. Germline-derived CDR1 and CDR2 are MGHRA and YSYEKL.

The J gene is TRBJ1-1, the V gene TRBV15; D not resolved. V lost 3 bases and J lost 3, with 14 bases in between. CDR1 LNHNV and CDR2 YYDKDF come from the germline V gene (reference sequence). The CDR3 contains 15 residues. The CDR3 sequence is CATSRTSGMDTEAFF. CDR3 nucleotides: TGTGCCACCAGCAGGACTAGTGGTATGGACACTGAAGCTTTCTTT.

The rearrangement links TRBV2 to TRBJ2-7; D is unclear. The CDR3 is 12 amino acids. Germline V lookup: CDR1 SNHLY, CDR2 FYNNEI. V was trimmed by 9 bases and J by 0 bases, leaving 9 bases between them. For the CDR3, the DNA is TGTGCCAGTGGACGCGGCTCCTACGAGCAGTACTTC. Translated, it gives CASGRGSYEQYF.

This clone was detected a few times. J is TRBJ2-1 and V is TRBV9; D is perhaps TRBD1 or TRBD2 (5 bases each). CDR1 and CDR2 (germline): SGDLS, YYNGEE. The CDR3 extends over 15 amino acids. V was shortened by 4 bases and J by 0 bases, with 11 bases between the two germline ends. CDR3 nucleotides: TGTGCCAGCAGCCCCCGGGGCAGCTCCTACAATGAGCAGTTCTTC. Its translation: CASSPRGSSYNEQFF. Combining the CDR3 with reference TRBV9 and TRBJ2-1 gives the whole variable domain DSGVTQTPKHLITATGQRVTLRCSPRSGDLSVYWYQQSLDQGLQFLIQYYNGEERAKGNILERFSAQQFPDLHSELNLSSLELGDSALYFCASSPRGSSYNEQFFGPGTRLTVL.

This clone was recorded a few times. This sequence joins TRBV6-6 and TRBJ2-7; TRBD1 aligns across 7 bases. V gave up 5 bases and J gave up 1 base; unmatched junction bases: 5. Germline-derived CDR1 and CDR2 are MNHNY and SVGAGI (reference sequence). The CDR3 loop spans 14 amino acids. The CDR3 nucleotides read TGTGCCAGCAGTCGGGACAGTCCTTCCTACGAGCAGTACTTC. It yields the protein CASSRDSPSYEQYF.

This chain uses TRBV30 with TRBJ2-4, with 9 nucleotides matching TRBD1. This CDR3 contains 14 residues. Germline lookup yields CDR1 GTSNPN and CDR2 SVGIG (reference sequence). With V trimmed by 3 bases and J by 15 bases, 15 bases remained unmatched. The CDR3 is CAWRDRDRASGPYF. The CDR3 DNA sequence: TGTGCCTGGAGAGACCGGGACAGGGCCTCGGGGCCGTACTTC.

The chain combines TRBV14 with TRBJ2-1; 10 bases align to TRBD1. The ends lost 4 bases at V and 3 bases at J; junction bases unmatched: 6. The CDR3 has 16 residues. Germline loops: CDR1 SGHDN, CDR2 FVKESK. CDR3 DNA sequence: TGTGCCAGCAGCCTTCGGGGACAGGGGATCTACAATGAGCAGTTCTTC. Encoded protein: CASSLRGQGIYNEQFF.